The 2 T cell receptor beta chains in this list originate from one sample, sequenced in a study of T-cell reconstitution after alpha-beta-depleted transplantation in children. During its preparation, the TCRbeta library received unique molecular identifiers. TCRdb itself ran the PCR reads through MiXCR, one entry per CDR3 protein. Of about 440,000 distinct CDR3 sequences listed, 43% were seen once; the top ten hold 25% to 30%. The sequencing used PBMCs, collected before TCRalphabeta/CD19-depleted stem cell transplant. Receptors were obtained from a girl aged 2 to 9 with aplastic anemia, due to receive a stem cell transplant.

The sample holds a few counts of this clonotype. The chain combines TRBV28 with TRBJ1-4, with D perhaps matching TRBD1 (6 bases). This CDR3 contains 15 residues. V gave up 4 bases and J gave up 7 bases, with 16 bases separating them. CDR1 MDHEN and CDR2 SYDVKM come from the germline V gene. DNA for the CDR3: TGTGCCAGCAGTTCTCAGGGGTTGGGAGGTGAAAAACTGTTTTTT. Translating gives CASSSQGLGGEKLFF.

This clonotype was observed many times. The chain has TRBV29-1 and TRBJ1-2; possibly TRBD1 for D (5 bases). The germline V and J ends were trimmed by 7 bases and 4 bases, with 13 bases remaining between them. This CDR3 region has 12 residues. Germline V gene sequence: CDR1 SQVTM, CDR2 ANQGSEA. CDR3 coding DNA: TGCAGCGCGTATGGGGCTGGCTATGGCTACACCTTC. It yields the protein CSAYGAGYGYTF. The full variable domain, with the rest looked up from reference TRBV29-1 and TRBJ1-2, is SAVISQKPSRDICQRGTSLTIQCQVDSQVTMMFWYRQQPGQSLTLIATANQGSEATYESGFVIDKFPISRPNLTFSTLTVSNMSPEDSSIYLCSAYGAGYGYTFGSGTRLTVV.